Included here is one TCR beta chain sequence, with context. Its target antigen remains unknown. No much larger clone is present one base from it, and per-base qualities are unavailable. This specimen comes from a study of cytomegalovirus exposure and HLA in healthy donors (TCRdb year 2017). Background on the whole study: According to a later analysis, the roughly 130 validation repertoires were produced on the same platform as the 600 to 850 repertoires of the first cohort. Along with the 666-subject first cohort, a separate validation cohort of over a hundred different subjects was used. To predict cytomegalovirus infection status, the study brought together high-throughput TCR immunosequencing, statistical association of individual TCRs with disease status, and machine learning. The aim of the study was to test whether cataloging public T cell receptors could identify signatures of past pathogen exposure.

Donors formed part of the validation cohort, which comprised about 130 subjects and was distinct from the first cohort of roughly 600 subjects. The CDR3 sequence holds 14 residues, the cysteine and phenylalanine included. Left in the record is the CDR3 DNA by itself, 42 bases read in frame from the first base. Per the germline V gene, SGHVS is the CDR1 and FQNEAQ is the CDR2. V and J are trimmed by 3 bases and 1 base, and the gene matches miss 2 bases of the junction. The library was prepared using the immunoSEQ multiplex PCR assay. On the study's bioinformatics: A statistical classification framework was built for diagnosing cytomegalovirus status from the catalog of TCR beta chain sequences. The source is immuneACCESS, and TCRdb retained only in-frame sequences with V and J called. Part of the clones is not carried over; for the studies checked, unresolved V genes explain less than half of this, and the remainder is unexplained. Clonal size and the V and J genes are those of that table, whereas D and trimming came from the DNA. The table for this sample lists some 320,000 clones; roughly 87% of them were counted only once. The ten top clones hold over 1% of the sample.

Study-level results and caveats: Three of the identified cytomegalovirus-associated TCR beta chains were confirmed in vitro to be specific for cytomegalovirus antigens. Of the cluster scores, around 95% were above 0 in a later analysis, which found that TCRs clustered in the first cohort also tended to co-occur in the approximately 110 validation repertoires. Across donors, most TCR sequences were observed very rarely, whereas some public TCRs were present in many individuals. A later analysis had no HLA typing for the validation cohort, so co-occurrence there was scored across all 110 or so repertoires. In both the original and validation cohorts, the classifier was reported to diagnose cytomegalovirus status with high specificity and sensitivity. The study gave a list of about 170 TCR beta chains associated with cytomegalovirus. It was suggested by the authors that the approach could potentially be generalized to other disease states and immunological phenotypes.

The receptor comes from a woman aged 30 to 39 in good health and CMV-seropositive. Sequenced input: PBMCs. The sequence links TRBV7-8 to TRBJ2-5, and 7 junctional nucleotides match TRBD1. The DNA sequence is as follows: TGTGCCAGCAGCTTGTGGGACAGCCAAGAGACCCAGTACTTC. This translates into CASSLWDSQETQYF.